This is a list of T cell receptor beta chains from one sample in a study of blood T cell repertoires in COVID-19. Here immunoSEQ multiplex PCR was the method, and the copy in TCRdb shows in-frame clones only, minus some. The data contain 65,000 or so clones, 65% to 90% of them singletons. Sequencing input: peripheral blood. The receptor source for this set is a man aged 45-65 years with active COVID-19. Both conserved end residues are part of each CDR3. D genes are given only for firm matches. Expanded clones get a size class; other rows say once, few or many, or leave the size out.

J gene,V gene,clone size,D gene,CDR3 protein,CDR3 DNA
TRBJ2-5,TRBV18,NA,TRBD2,CASSPGLASETQYF,TGTGCCAGCTCACCAGGACTAGCTTCGGAGACCCAGTACTTC
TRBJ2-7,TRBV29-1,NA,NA,CSVELTGLTYEQYF,TGCAGCGTTGAATTAACAGGGTTGACCTACGAGCAGTACTTC
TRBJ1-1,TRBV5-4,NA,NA,CASSPGGGGRTEAFF,TGTGCCAGCAGCCCAGGCGGGGGCGGACGGACTGAAGCTTTCTTT
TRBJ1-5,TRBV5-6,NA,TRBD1,CASSLATGRSNQPQHF,TGTGCCAGCAGCTTGGCGACAGGGCGAAGCAATCAGCCCCAGCATTTT
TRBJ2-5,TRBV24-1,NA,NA,CATSEAGVGETQYF,TGTGCCACCAGTGAGGCCGGAGTAGGAGAGACCCAGTACTTC
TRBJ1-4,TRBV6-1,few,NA,CASSEVRAARNEKLFF,TGTGCCAGCAGTGAAGTGAGGGCCGCTCGTAATGAAAAACTGTTTTTT
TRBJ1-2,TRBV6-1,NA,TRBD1,CASRGRTGIIGGYTF,TGTGCCAGCAGAGGGCGGACAGGGATTATAGGCGGCTACACCTTC
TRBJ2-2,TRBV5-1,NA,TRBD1,CASSWAPGQGPGELFF,TGCGCCAGCAGCTGGGCGCCGGGACAGGGCCCCGGGGAGCTGTTTTTT
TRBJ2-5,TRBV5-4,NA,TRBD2,CASSLAGATQETQYF,TGTGCCAGCAGCTTAGCGGGGGCAACCCAAGAGACCCAGTACTTC
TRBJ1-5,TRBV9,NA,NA,CASSPGNQPQHF,TGTGCCAGCAGCCCTGGCAATCAGCCCCAGCATTTT
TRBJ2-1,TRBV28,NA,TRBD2,CASLTSGSGGNEQFF,TGTGCCAGCCTGACTAGCGGGAGCGGGGGCAATGAGCAGTTCTTC
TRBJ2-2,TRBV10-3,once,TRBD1,CAISVSDRAVNTGELFF,TGTGCCATCAGTGTCTCGGACAGGGCGGTGAACACCGGGGAGCTGTTTTTT
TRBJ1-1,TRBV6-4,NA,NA,CASSDSLVPPMMNTEAFF,TGTGCCAGCAGTGACTCGTTAGTCCCTCCAATGATGAACACTGAAGCTTTCTTT
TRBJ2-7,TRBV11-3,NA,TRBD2,CASSLLAGTEQYF,TGTGCCAGCAGCTTGCTAGCGGGAACCGAGCAGTACTTC
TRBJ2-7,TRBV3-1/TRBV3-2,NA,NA,CASSHPSEPLYEQYF,TGTGCCAGCAGCCACCCTAGCGAACCCCTCTACGAGCAGTACTTC
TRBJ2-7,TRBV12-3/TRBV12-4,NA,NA,CASSLGGDREQYF,TGTGCCAGCAGTTTAGGGGGGGACAGAGAGCAGTACTTC
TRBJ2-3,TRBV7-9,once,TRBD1,CASSLDRASTDTQYF,TGTGCCAGCAGCCTGGACAGGGCAAGCACAGATACGCAGTATTTT
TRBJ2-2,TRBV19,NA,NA,CASSIVGRLAGELFF,TGTGCCAGTAGTATAGTTGGCAGGCTGGCCGGGGAGCTGTTTTTT
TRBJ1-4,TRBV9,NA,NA,CASSERGTNEKLFF,TGTGCCAGCAGCGAAAGGGGGACCAATGAAAAACTGTTTTTT
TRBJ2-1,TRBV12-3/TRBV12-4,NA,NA,CAGGGNSYNEQFF,TGTGCCGGCGGGGGCAATTCCTACAATGAGCAGTTCTTC
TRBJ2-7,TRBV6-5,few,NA,CATAVGARAYEQYF,TGTGCCACCGCGGTGGGGGCAAGGGCCTACGAGCAGTACTTC
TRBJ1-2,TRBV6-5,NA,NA,CATSLDPFNYGYTF,TGTGCCACCTCTCTAGACCCATTCAACTATGGCTACACCTTC
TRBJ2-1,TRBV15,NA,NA,CATSRDNSPPRNEQFF,TGTGCCACCAGCAGAGATAACAGTCCTCCCCGCAATGAGCAGTTCTTC
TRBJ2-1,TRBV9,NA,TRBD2,CASSGANNEQFF,TGTGCCTCGAGCGGGGCGAACAATGAGCAGTTCTTC